This T cell receptor (beta chain) was retrieved from a study of human T cells and chemical hapten exposure. About the study: Donors were sensitized with 2% DPC on the upper inner arm. Findings of the study overall: As the donors had alopecia, their immune response may differ from healthy people's.

Noted time point: patch test 1, 2 weeks after DPC sensitization. Described treatment: therapeutic diphenylcyclopropenone sensitization with weekly scalp DPC. Extraction yielded total RNA from whole blood (unfractionated). Suited to DPC and affected by alopecia, the donors ranged from 18 to 70 years old. The CDR3 is 13 amino acids. V lost 1 base and J 2 bases, leaving 6 bases between the germline ends. Germline CDR1 SGHKS, CDR2 YYEKEE (reference sequence). As for this clonotype: Its antigen is currently unknown.

TCRdb reanalysed the RACE reads using MiXCR and keeps one entry per CDR3 protein. This sample carries some 52,000 distinct CDR3 sequences, about 11% of them seen once, and the ten largest clones take 1.8%. The source is a woman in her 40s with alopecia areata. Some clones in this sample may be carry-over from other donors' samples. The sample in question was whole blood, obtained in connection with sensitization to the hapten diphenylcyclopropenone (DPC). V is TRBV5-5 and J is TRBJ2-5; D gene unclear. The DNA of the CDR3 is TGTGCCAGCAGCTTGCTAGGTCAAGAGACCCAGTACTTC. Translation: CASSLLGQETQYF.